This T cell receptor (beta chain) was recorded in a study of shared clonotypes between healthy human individuals. A few counts support this clone. Only in-frame clones appear in the TCRdb table, and some are missing; sequencing was by immunoSEQ multiplex PCR. The table has 330,000 or so clones, about 70% seen once. The V and J ends lost 7 bases and 2 bases respectively, with 9 bases between them. The CDR3 runs 12 residues. Per germline, CDR1 SNHLY and CDR2 FYNNEI. The rearrangement links TRBV2 to TRBJ2-7; D remains unclear. The sequencing sample was made of memory CD4+ T cells sorted from blood. Subset given: CD45RA-negative fraction. This TCR was recovered from a man aged 25-45 years in good health. The CDR3 spells CASTSTPYEQYF. The CDR3 nucleotides read TGTGCCAGCACCTCAACCCCCTACGAGCAGTACTTC.